The 18 T cell receptor beta chains below all came from one sample that was sequenced in a study of blood T cell repertoires in COVID-19. The data were produced by immunoSEQ multiplex PCR, yet TCRdb's version contains in-frame clones alone and is incomplete. The sample shows about 120,000 clones, roughly 90% of them seen only once. The specimen sequenced was peripheral blood. The receptors were gathered from a man between 65 and 79 years old who had recovered from COVID-19.

J is TRBJ1-5 and V is TRBV6-6, with TRBD1 as a possible D gene (6 bases). CDR1 and CDR2 (germline): MNHNY, SVGAGI (reference sequence). V was pared by 5 bases and J by 0 bases, with 17 bases between. The CDR3 totals 17 residues. Here the CDR3 reads CASSPKQGGYSNQPQHF. CDR3 DNA: TGTGCCAGCAGTCCTAAACAGGGCGGATATAGCAATCAGCCCCAGCATTTT.

The chain combines TRBV7-2 with TRBJ1-2; TRBD1 agrees at 9 bases. J lost 5 bases, V lost 5 bases, and 9 bases had no gene match. The CDR3 consists of 15 residues. Per the germline V gene, CDR1 is SGHTA and CDR2 is FQGNSA. CDR3 protein: CASSPSGTGRYGYTF. In DNA form, the CDR3 reads TGTGCCAGCAGCCCCTCCGGGACAGGGAGGTATGGCTACACCTTC.

This chain links TRBV7-3 with TRBJ2-3, with 9 bases identical to TRBD2. Germline-derived CDR1 and CDR2 are SGHTA and FQGTGA. Trimming cost V 0 bases and J 8 bases; bases outside gene matches: 6. This CDR3 has 15 amino acids. CDR3 coding DNA: TGTGCCAGCAGCTTAACCGGCGGGAGGGCCGGTACGCAGTATTTT. This translates into CASSLTGGRAGTQYF.

The chain carries TRBV5-1 and TRBJ2-1; TRBD2 agrees at 9 bases. CDR3 size: 16 residues. CDR1 is SGHRS, CDR2 YFSETQ, per germline. Trimming at V came to 0 bases and at J to 4 bases, leaving 5 bases not matched to a gene. The DNA of the CDR3 is TGCGCCAGCAGCTTGGAGGCGGGAGGGCTTTACAATGAGCAGTTCTTC. This codes for CASSLEAGGLYNEQFF.

J is TRBJ1-2 and V is TRBV5-1; D is unclear. Germline-derived CDR1 and CDR2 are SGHRS and YFSETQ. CDR3 size: 13 residues. The V and J ends lost 4 bases and 6 bases respectively, with 13 bases between them. Here the CDR3 reads CASSAGPLDGYTF. The CDR3 DNA is TGCGCCAGCAGCGCGGGTCCCTTAGATGGCTACACCTTC.

This chain uses TRBV28 with TRBJ1-5, with a tentative D call TRBD1 (6 bases). Germline lookup yields CDR1 MDHEN and CDR2 SYDVKM. The CDR3 contains 15 residues. Deletions cut 5 bases from V and 4 bases from J, with 15 bases between. The CDR3 sequence is CASSPPRGGNQPQHF. In DNA, the CDR3 is TGTGCCAGCAGTCCCCCCAGGGGCGGAAATCAGCCCCAGCATTTT.

The chain couples TRBV30 to TRBJ1-1; D is uncertain. V was pared by 5 bases and J by 0 bases, with 7 bases between. Germline values: CDR1 GTSNPN, CDR2 SVGIG (reference sequence). The CDR3 has 12 amino acids. The chain's CDR3 is CAWGRVNTEAFF. The CDR3 nucleotides read TGTGCCTGGGGGCGGGTGAACACTGAAGCTTTCTTT.

The chain employs TRBV20-1 and TRBJ2-1, with 10 nucleotides matching TRBD2. This CDR3 contains 17 residues. From germline, CDR1 is DFQATT and CDR2 SNEGSKA (reference sequence). V lost 3 bases, J lost 3 bases, and 11 bases stayed unmatched. CDR3 coding DNA: TGCAGTGCTAGTGGTAGCGGGAGGACCTCTCACTACAATGAGCAGTTCTTC. This translates into CSASGSGRTSHYNEQFF.

The chain couples TRBV5-5 to TRBJ2-5; 9 bases are shared with TRBD2. V was clipped by 3 bases and J by 4 bases; unmatched bases: 4. Looked up from germline, CDR1 is SGHKS and CDR2 is YYEKEE (reference sequence). The CDR3 contains 14 residues. The CDR3 protein is CASSSMTSGETQYF. The DNA for the CDR3 is TGTGCCAGCAGCTCGATGACTAGCGGAGAGACCCAGTACTTC.

The chain carries TRBV5-4 and TRBJ2-3, with TRBD2 matching over 7 bases. The CDR3 is 15 residues long. V gave up 0 bases and J gave up 6 bases; unmatched junction bases: 7. Germline CDR1 is SGHNT and CDR2 is YYREEE (reference sequence). The CDR3 region has the DNA TGTGCCAGCAGCTTGGTAGGCCTAGCGGCGGATACGCAGTATTTT. Translated, it gives CASSLVGLAADTQYF.

The rearrangement joins TRBV6-1 to TRBJ1-1; 7 nucleotides match TRBD1. The CDR3 is 14 amino acids. V lost 2 bases and J lost 1; bases outside the gene matches: 1. The germline CDR1 and CDR2 sequences are MNHNS and SASEGT. This CDR3 is CASSERGQNTEAFF. The CDR3 DNA reads as TGTGCCAGCAGTGAAAGGGGGCAGAACACTGAAGCTTTCTTT.

The V call is TRBV5-1, the J call TRBJ2-3; weak D call: TRBD1 (5 bases). The germline CDR1 and CDR2 sequences are SGHRS and YFSETQ. Trimming cost V 0 bases and J 0 bases, with 8 bases left between them. This CDR3 has 15 amino acids. The CDR3 nucleotides read TGCGCCAGCAGCTTGGTAGGGGCCAGCACAGATACGCAGTATTTT. It is translated as CASSLVGASTDTQYF.

The V call is TRBV7-9, the J call TRBJ1-1; D is unresolved. Germline V gene lookup returns CDR1 SEHNR and CDR2 FQNEAQ (reference sequence). Trimming shortened V by 1 base and J by 4 bases, and 10 bases separated the two germline ends. The CDR3 loop spans 14 amino acids. The CDR3 coding sequence is TGTGCCAGCAGCTTAGGTTCAGAGGGCACTGAAGCTTTCTTT. Translating it yields CASSLGSEGTEAFF.

This clone was recorded once. The rearrangement links TRBV29-1 to TRBJ1-2, with 10 nucleotides matching TRBD1. The CDR3 contains 14 residues. CDR1 is SQVTM and CDR2 is ANQGSEA in the germline V gene. J lost 8 bases, V lost 6 bases, and 12 bases had no gene match. The CDR3 coding sequence is TGCAGCGTCCAAAACCGGGACAGGGGCGAGGGCTACACCTTC. Its protein product is CSVQNRDRGEGYTF.

This rearrangement joins TRBV3-1 (or the pseudogene TRBV3-2) to TRBJ1-1; D is uncertain. This CDR3 is 14 amino acids long. CDR1 is LGHDT and CDR2 is YNNKEL in the germline V gene (reference sequence). Trimming left V 2 bases short and J 3 bases short, with 10 bases between. The CDR3 DNA is TGTGCCAGCAGCCAAACAGCATTGGACACTGAAGCTTTCTTT. Amino acids: CASSQTALDTEAFF.

This chain connects TRBV18 to TRBJ2-3, with unresolved D. CDR1 is KGHSH, CDR2 LQKENI, per germline. Deletions cut 0 bases from V and 4 bases from J, with 5 bases between. The CDR3 is 13 amino acids. CDR3 region: CASSPPSSDTQYF. The CDR3 nucleotides are TGTGCCAGCTCACCACCTAGCTCAGATACGCAGTATTTT. Based on the CDR3 plus reference TRBV18 and TRBJ2-3, the full variable domain is NAGVMQNPRHLVRRRGQEARLRCSPMKGHSHVYWYRQLPEEGLKFMVYLQKENIIDESGMPKERFSAEFPKEGPSILRIQQVVRGDSAAYFCASSPPSSDTQYFGPGTRLTVL.

This clone was seen just once. The chain recombines TRBV9 with TRBJ2-2; 7 nucleotides agree with TRBD2. The V gene end was trimmed by 7 bases and the J gene end by 1 base; junction bases not matched to a gene: 4. The CDR3 contains 14 residues. The V gene's germline CDR1 is SGDLS and CDR2 YYNGEE. The CDR3 loop reads CASGLAENTGELFF. The CDR3 bases are TGTGCCAGCGGGCTAGCGGAGAACACCGGGGAGCTGTTTTTT.

The chain combines TRBV5-1 with TRBJ2-7; TRBD2 agrees at 14 bases. Germline CDR1 is SGHRS and CDR2 is YFSETQ. V lost 3 bases to trimming and J lost 3 bases; unmatched junction nucleotides: 2. This CDR3 contains 15 residues. CDR3 DNA sequence: TGCGCCAGCAGCTCGGGGACTAGCGGGGGCTACGAGCAGTACTTC. It translates to CASSSGTSGGYEQYF.